The clone carrying this T cell receptor beta chain was picked up one time. Source study methods: The assay estimated nucleated cells by amplifying reference gene primers. The assay was immunoSEQ multiplex PCR, and TCRdb's table has in-frame clones only and misses some. From that table come the V and J calls and clone size; the DNA was used to work out D and trimming. The repertoire holds over 100,000 clones, with 75% to 90% as singletons. This sample stems from a study of blood T cell repertoires in COVID-19. Study as a whole: From the United States, Italy and Spain came samples of acute and convalescent COVID-19. PBMCs, B-cell-depleted T cells, or T cells provided the cDNA or gDNA that made up the material.

The CDR3 runs to 17 residues. Material: peripheral blood. The chain carries TRBV21-1 and TRBJ2-2; the D call TRBD2 from the table was never checked on the DNA. TRBV21-1 is noted as a pseudogene. This TCR was recovered from a human donor with acute or convalescent COVID-19. The donor label of this sample is uncertain. CDR3 coding DNA: TGTGCCAGCAGCAAAGATATTAGGCGGGAGCGCACCGGGGAGCTGTTTTTT. Translating gives CASSKDIRRERTGELFF.